This TCR beta chain appears in the sequencing data of a study of identical twins. The study's findings and limits: Fewer insertions were carried by abundant cord blood beta clonotypes, but none was seen in memory repertoires.

TCRdb redid the calling of the 5' RACE reads with MiXCR, one entry per CDR3 protein. The data contain more than 1.5 million distinct CDR3 sequences, roughly a third of them singletons. This clonotype was picked up many times. As yet, its antigen is unknown. This clonotype was obtained from a newborn girl in good health. The material sequenced was cord blood.

The CDR3: CSARDPSGSSYNEQFF. The CDR3 coding sequence is TGCAGTGCTAGAGACCCTAGCGGGAGCTCCTACAATGAGCAGTTCTTC. The V call is TRBV20-1, the J call TRBJ2-1; 10 positions match TRBD2. J gave up 0 bases and V 0 bases, and 2 bases lay outside the gene matches. This CDR3 is 16 amino acids long. CDR1 and CDR2 (germline): DFQATT, SNEGSKA (reference sequence).